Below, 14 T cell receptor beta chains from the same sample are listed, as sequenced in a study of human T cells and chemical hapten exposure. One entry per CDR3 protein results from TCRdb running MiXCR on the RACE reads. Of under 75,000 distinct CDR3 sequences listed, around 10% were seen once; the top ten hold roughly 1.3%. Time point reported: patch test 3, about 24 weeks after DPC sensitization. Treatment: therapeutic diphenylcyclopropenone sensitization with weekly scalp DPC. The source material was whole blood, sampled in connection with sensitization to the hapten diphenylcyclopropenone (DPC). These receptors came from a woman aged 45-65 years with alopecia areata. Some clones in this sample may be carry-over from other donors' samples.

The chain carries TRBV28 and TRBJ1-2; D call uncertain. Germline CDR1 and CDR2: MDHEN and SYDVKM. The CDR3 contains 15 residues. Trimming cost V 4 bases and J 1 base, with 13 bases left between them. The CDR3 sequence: CASSSTRRLNYGYTF. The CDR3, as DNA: TGTGCCAGCAGTTCAACCCGGAGGCTTAACTATGGCTACACCTTC.

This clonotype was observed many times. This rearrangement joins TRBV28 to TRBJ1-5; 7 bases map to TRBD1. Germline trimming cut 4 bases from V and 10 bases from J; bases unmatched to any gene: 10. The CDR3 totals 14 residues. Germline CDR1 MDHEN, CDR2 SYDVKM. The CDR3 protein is CASSSRGGRRPQHF. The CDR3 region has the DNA TGTGCCAGCAGTTCACGAGGGGGCCGGCGTCCCCAGCATTTT.

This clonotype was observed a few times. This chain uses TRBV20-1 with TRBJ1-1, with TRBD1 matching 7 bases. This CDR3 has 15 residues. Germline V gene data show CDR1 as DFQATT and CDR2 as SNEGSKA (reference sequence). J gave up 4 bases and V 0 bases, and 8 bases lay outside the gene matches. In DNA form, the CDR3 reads TGCAGTGCTAGAGATTTCAGGGGGTTGCTCACTGAAGCTTTCTTT. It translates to CSARDFRGLLTEAFF.

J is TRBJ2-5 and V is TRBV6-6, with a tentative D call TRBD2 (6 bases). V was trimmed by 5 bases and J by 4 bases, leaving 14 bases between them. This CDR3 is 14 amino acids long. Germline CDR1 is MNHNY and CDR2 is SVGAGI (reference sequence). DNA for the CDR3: TGTGCCAGCAGTAAACTTAGCGGAGGAGAGACCCAGTACTTC. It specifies CASSKLSGGETQYF.

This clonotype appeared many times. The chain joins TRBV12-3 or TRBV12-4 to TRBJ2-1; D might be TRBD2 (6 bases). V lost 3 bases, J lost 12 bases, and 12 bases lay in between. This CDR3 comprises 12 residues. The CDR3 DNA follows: TGTGCCAGCAGTTTGCCGGGACTGCTGCAGTTCTTC. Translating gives CASSLPGLLQFF.

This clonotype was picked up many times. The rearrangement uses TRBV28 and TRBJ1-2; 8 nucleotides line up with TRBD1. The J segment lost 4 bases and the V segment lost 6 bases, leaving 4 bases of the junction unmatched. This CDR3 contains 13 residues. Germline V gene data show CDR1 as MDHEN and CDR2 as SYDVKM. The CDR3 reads CASRSQGVYGYTF. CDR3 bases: TGTGCCAGCAGGTCACAGGGGGTCTATGGCTACACCTTC.

CDR3 bases: TGTGCCAGCAGTTTCCTTAGCACTGAAGCTTTCTTT. It is translated as CASSFLSTEAFF. V usage is TRBV12-3 or TRBV12-4 and J usage is TRBJ1-1; D is undetermined. V was cut by 3 bases and J by 4 bases, with 6 bases left in between. The CDR3 extends over 12 amino acids.

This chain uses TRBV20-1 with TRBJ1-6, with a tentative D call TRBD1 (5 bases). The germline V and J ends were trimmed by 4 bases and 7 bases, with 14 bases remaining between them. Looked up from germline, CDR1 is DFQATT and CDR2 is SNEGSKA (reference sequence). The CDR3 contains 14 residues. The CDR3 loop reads CSAIRGTANSPLHF. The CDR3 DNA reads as TGCAGTGCTATACGCGGGACGGCAAATTCACCCCTCCACTTT.

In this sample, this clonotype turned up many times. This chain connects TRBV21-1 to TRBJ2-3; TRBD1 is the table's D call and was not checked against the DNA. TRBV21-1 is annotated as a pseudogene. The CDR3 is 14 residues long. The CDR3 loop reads CATPKYIRTDTQYF. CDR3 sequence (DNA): TGTGCCACCCCTAAGTACATCCGCACAGATACGCAGTATTTT.

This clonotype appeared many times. CDR3 amino acids: CASSPGLATDTQYF. The CDR3 nucleotides are TGTGCCAGCAGTCCGGGACTAGCCACAGATACGCAGTATTTT. This chain joins TRBV11-3 and TRBJ2-3, with 9 bases matching TRBD2. The CDR3 consists of 14 residues. Per germline, CDR1 SGHNT and CDR2 YENEEA. J gave up 2 bases and V 6 bases, and 3 bases lay outside the gene matches.

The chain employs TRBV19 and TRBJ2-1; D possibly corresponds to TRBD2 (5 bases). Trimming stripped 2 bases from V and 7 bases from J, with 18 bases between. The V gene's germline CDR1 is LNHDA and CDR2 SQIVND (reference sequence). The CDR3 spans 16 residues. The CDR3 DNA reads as TGTGCCAGTAGTATAAGCGTCCGAGGACTCCTAAATGAGCAGTTCTTC. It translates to CASSISVRGLLNEQFF. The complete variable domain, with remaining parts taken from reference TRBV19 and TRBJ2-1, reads DGGITQSPKYLFRKEGQNVTLSCEQNLNHDAMYWYRQDPGQGLRLIYYSQIVNDFQKGDIAEGYSVSREKKESFPLTVTSAQKNPTAFYLCASSISVRGLLNEQFFGPGTRLTVL.

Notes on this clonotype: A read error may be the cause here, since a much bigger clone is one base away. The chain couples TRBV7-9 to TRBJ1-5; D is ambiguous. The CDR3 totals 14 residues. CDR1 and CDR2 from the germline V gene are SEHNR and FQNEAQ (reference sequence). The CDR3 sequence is CVSTAVDSNQPQHF. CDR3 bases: TGTGTCAGCACCGCCGTGGATAGCAATCAGCCCCAGCATTTT.

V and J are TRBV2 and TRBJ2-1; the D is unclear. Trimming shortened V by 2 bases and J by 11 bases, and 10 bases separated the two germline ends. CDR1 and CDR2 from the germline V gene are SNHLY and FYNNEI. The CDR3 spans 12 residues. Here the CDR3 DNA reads TGTGCCAGCAGTGAAACCGTGCCCCAGCAGTTCTTC. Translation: CASSETVPQQFF.

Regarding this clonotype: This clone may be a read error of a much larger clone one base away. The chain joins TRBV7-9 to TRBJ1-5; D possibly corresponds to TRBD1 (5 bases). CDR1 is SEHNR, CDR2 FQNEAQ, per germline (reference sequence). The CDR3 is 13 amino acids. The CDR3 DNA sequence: TGTGCCAGCAGCTTAGAGGGGTTCCAGCCCCAGCCTTTT. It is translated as CASSLEGFQPQPF.